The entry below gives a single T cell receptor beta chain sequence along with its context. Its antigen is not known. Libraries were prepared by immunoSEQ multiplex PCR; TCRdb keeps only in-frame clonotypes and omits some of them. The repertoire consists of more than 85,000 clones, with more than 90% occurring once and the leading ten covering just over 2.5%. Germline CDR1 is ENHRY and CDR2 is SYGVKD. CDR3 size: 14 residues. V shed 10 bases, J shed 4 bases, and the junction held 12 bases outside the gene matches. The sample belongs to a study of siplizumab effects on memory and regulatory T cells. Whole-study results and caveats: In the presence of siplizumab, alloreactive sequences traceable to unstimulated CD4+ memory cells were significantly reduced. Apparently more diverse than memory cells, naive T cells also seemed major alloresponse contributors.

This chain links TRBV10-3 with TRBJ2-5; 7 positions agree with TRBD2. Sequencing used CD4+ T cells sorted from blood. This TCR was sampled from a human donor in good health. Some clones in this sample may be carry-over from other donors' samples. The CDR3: CATRPGRAGETQYF. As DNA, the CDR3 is TGTGCCACCCGGCCAGGGAGGGCCGGAGAGACCCAGTACTTC.